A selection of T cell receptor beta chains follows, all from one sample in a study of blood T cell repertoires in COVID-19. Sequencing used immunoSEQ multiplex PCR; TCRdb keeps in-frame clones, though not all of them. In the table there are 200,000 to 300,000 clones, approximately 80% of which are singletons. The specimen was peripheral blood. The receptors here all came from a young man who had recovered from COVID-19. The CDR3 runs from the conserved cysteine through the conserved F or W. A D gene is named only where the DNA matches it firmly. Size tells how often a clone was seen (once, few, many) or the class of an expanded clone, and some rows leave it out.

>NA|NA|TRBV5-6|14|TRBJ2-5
TGTGCCAGCAGCTTGACAGATACCCAAGAGACCCAGTACTTC
CASSLTDTQETQYF
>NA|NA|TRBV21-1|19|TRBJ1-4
TGTGCCAGCAGCAAATTGGGTAAGGGGACACCGGCAACTAATGAAAAACTGTTTTTT
CASSKLGKGTPATNEKLFF
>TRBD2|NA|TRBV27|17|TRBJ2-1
TGTGCCAGCAGCCTTCTTAGGACTAGCGGGGGGGCCTGGGAGCAGTTCTTC
CASSLLRTSGGAWEQFF
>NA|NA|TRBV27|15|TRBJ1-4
TGTGCCAGCAGTTTATTGGGCCGGGATTATCGAAAACTGTTTTTT
CASSLLGRDYRKLFF
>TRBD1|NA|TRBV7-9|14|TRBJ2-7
TGTGCCAGCAGCGCGGACAGGGGACCCTACGAGCAGTACTTC
CASSADRGPYEQYF
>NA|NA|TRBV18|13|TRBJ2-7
TGTGCCAGCTCACTAGAGGTTTCCCTCGAGCAGTACTTC
CASSLEVSLEQYF
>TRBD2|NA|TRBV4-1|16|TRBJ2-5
TGCGCCAGCAGCCAACGGCCTAGCGGGGGGGAAGAGACCCAGTACTTC
CASSQRPSGGEETQYF
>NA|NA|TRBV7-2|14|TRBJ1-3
TGTGCCAGCAGCTTAGCAGGGGTTGAGAACACCATATATTTT
CASSLAGVENTIYF
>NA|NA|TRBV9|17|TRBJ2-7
TGTGCCAGCAGCGTCTTCCTGAAGACAGCCTATTCCTACGAGCAGTACTTC
CASSVFLKTAYSYEQYF
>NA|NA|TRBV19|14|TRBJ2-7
TGTGCCAGTAGTATAGGGGACAATCTATACGAGCAGTACTTC
CASSIGDNLYEQYF
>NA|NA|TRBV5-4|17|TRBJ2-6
TGTGCCAGCAGCTCGCGGGTGGTTTTCTCTGGGGCCAACGTCCTGACTTTC
CASSSRVVFSGANVLTF
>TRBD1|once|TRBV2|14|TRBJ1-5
TGTGCCAGCGGGGACAGGGCCGACCCGCAGCCCCAGCATTTT
CASGDRADPQPQHF
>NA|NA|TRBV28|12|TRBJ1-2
TGTGCCAGCAGTTTCAGGGGCTATGGCTACACCTTC
CASSFRGYGYTF
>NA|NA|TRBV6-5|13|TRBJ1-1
TGTGCCACCTATCCAGGGCATTATTCGAGAGCTTTCTTT
CATYPGHYSRAFF
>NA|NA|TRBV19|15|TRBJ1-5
TGTGCCAGTAGTATTTCACACCAGAGGAATCAGCCCCAGCATTTT
CASSISHQRNQPQHF
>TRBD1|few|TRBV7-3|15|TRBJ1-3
TGTGCCAGCAGCGCCGACAGGGTGACGGGAAACACCATATATTTT
CASSADRVTGNTIYF
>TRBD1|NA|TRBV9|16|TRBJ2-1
TGTGCCAGCAGCCCAAATCGGGACAGAGCCTACAATGAGCAGTTCTTC
CASSPNRDRAYNEQFF
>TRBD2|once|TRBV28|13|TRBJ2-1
TGTGCCAGCACGGGAGCGGGAAACAATGAGCAGTTCTTC
CASTGAGNNEQFF
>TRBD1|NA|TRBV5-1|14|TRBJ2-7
TGCGCCAGCAGCTCTACCGGGACAGGAAGCGAGCAGTACTTC
CASSSTGTGSEQYF
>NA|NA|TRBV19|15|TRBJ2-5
TGTGCCAGTAGTGCGAAAAGCTGGTACCAAGAGACCCAGTACTTC
CASSAKSWYQETQYF
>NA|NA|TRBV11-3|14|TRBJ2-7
TGTGCCAGCAGCTTAGGCACGGGGTCCTACGAGCAGTACTTC
CASSLGTGSYEQYF
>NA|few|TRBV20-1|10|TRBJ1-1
TGCAGTGCAGCGAACACTGAAGCTTTCTTT
CSAANTEAFF
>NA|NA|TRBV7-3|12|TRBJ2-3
TGTGCCGATGATGGGCTTTCGGATACGCAGTATTTT
CADDGLSDTQYF
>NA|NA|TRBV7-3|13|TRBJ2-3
TGTGCCAGCAGCTTCTCCGGGTATGATACGCAGTATTTT
CASSFSGYDTQYF
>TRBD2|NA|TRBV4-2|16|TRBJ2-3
TGTGCCAGCAGCCAAGGGGGACTAGCCGTCACAGATACGCAGTATTTT
CASSQGGLAVTDTQYF
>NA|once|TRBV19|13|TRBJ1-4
TGTGCCAGCGGGGGGGAAACTAATGAAAAACTGTTTTTT
CASGGETNEKLFF
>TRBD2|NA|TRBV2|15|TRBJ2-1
TGTGCCAGCAGGAGACTAGCGGGGGCCTACAATGAGCAGTTCTTC
CASRRLAGAYNEQFF
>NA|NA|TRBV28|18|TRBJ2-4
TGTGCCAGCAGTCACGCCTTTGGAGGGGAACTAGCCAAAAACATTCAGTACTTC
CASSHAFGGELAKNIQYF
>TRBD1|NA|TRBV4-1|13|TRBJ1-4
TGCGCCAGCAGCCTAGGACAGGCTGAAAAACTGTTTTTT
CASSLGQAEKLFF
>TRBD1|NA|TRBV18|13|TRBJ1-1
TGTGCCAGCTCACCCGGGACAGGCCACGGAGCTTTCTTT
CASSPGTGHGAFF
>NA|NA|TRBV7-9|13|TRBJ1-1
TGTGCCAGCCGAGACACCCAGAACACTGAAGCTTTCTTT
CASRDTQNTEAFF
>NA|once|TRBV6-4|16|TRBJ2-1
TGTGCCAGCAGTGACTCTAGCGAGAACTCCTACAATGAGCAGTTCTTC
CASSDSSENSYNEQFF
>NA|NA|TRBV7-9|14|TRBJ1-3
TGTGCCAGCAGCCCCCGTGGACAGTCAGACACCATATATTTT
CASSPRGQSDTIYF
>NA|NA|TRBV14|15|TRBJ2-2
TGTGCCAGCAGCCCCTACGTGGGGGCGTCGGTGAAGCTGTTTTTT
CASSPYVGASVKLFF
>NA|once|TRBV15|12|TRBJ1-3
TGTGCCACCAGCAAAGGGGAAAACACCATATATTTT
CATSKGENTIYF
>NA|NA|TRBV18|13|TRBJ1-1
TGTGCCAGCGCCCAACAGGGGAACACTGAAGCTTTCTTT
CASAQQGNTEAFF
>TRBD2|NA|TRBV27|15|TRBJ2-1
TGTGCCGCCCGGGGCGGGGGGTCGATATACAATGAGCAGTTCTTC
CAARGGGSIYNEQFF
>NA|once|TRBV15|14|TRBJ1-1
TGTGCCACCAGCAGAGATAGGGGGAGCACTGAAGCTTTCTTT
CATSRDRGSTEAFF
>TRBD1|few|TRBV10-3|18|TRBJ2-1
TGTGCCATCAGTGACCAAAATCGGGACAGGGGGGTTTCCAATGAGCAGTTCTTC
CAISDQNRDRGVSNEQFF
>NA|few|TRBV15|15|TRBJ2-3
TGTGCCACCAGCGGTGGACGGGGAGGCACAGATACGCAGTATTTT
CATSGGRGGTDTQYF
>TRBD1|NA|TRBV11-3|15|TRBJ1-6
TGTGCCAGCAGCGCCGGGACAGGGGGCAGTTCACCCCTCCACTTT
CASSAGTGGSSPLHF
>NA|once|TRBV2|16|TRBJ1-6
TGTGCCAGCAGTCTAAAGGGGGGGACACCAACAACACCCCTCCACTTT
CASSLKGGTPTTPLHF
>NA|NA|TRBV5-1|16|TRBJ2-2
TGCGCCAGCAGCTCCGGCTGGGACTCGAACACCGGGGAGCTGTTTTTT
CASSSGWDSNTGELFF
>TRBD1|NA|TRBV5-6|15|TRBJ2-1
TGTGCCAGCAGTCTTCCGGGACAGGGCTACAATGAGCAGTTCTTC
CASSLPGQGYNEQFF
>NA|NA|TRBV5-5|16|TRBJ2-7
TGTGCCAGCAGCCCGAACCTAGGTGAGAGGGCTTACGAGCAGTACTTC
CASSPNLGERAYEQYF
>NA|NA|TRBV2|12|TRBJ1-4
TGTGCCAGCAGGGTCAGGGATGAAAAACTGTTTTTT
CASRVRDEKLFF
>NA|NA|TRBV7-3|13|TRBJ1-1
TGTGCCAGCAGCTTAAATCAGAACACTGAAGCTTTCTTT
CASSLNQNTEAFF
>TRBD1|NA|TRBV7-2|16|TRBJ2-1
TGTGCCAGCAGCTCCTACAGGGGGCAGGTCTACAATGAGCAGTTCTTC
CASSSYRGQVYNEQFF
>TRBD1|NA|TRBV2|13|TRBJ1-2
TGTGCCAGCAGCTACCGGACAGGGGTTGGCTACACCTTC
CASSYRTGVGYTF
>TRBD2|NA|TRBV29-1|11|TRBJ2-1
TGCAGCGTTGAAACCGGGGGGGCGAGGTTCTTC
CSVETGGARFF
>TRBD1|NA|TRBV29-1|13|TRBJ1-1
TGCAGCGCAGGGGGAGGGTTGAACACTGAAGCTTTCTTT
CSAGGGLNTEAFF
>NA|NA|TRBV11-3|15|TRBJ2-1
TGTGCCAGCAGCTCTGGTACGGGACAACACAATGAGCAGTTCTTC
CASSSGTGQHNEQFF
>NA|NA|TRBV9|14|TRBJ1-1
TGTGCCAGCAGCGTAGAGCAGGGGAACACTGAAGCTTTCTTT
CASSVEQGNTEAFF